These 13 T cell receptor beta chains share one sample of origin, sequenced in a study of blood T cells in healthy people across ages. For the second PCR, which ran for 7 to 11 cycles, a sample-barcoded 5' primer and a J-beta primer mix were used. TCRdb recomputed calls from the 5' RACE reads with MiXCR, one row per CDR3 protein. Of 1.2 million to 1.5 million distinct CDR3 sequences listed, around two fifths were seen once; the top ten hold 7.9%. Sequenced material: blood. The receptors were gathered from a woman between 18 and 29 years old in good health.

This clonotype was observed a handful of times. The chain couples TRBV4-1 to TRBJ1-2; D gene unclear. This CDR3 comprises 15 residues. V lost 0 bases, J lost 7 bases, and 15 bases lay in between. Per the germline V gene, CDR1 is MGHRA and CDR2 is YSYEKL. The CDR3 region is CASSQDVGIAGGYTF. The DNA of the CDR3 is TGCGCCAGCAGCCAAGATGTTGGGATCGCAGGTGGCTACACCTTC.

The chain has TRBV5-1 and TRBJ1-2; 9 nucleotides agree with TRBD1. With V trimmed by 1 base and J by 4 bases, 5 bases remained unmatched. Germline assignment: CDR1 SGHRS and CDR2 YFSETQ. This CDR3 is built from 15 residues. CDR3 sequence (DNA): TGCGCCAGCAGCTTGTTCGACAGGGGGAGCTATGGCTACACCTTC. Translating it yields CASSLFDRGSYGYTF. Looking up the rest from reference TRBV5-1 and TRBJ1-2 gives the full variable domain: KAGVTQTPRYLIKTRGQQVTLSCSPISGHRSVSWYQQTPGQGLQFLFEYFSETQRNKGNFPGRFSGRQFSNSRSEMNVSTLELGDSALYLCASSLFDRGSYGYTFGSGTRLTVV.

This clonotype occurred a few times. The chain has TRBV5-1 and TRBJ2-1; 8 nucleotides line up with TRBD2. V was clipped by 0 bases and J by 5 bases; unmatched bases: 4. The CDR3 is 15 residues long. Germline V gives CDR1 SGHRS, CDR2 YFSETQ. The CDR3 DNA sequence: TGCGCCAGCAGCTTGGTGGGACTAGAGAACAATGAGCAGTTCTTC. Its protein product is CASSLVGLENNEQFF.

In its sample, this clonotype was seen a few times. V is TRBV9 and J is TRBJ2-7; 7 bases fit TRBD1. The CDR3 length is 13 residues. The germline V gene has CDR1 SGDLS and CDR2 YYNGEE. Trimming took 6 bases from V and 3 from J; bases not matched to a gene: 6. The CDR3 nucleotides read TGTGCCAGCACCGATCGGGACAGCTACGAGCAGTACTTC. Its translation: CASTDRDSYEQYF.

The chain has TRBV7-9 and TRBJ2-3; 15 nucleotides agree with TRBD2. This CDR3 is 18 amino acids long. The junction had 5 bases not matched to a gene; V was cut back by 1 base and J by 3 bases. The germline V gene encodes CDR1 SEHNR and CDR2 FQNEAQ (reference sequence). CDR3 bases: TGTGCCAGCAGCTTAGGGACTAGCGGGAGGGCCGTGACAGATACGCAGTATTTT. Translated, it gives CASSLGTSGRAVTDTQYF.

The chain links TRBV20-1 to TRBJ2-5; TRBD2 matches at 10 bases. J gave up 4 bases and V 0 bases, and 8 bases lay outside the gene matches. Germline values: CDR1 DFQATT, CDR2 SNEGSKA (reference sequence). The CDR3 loop spans 16 amino acids. Here the CDR3 DNA reads TGCAGTGCTAGAGATCGCCTAGCGGGAGTCACAGAGACCCAGTACTTC. This encodes CSARDRLAGVTETQYF.

This clonotype showed up just a few times. This sequence joins TRBV20-1 and TRBJ2-5; D is possibly TRBD2 (7 bases). The CDR3 is 12 residues long. Trimming pared 6 bases from V and 5 bases from J, leaving 13 bases between. Looked up from germline, CDR1 is DFQATT and CDR2 is SNEGSKA (reference sequence). CDR3 nucleotides: TGCAGTGCCCCGGGGGGCCCCGAGACCCAGTACTTC. Encoded protein: CSAPGGPETQYF.

This clonotype was seen only a few times. This CDR3 is CASSPQGLSDTQYF. CDR3 in DNA: TGTGCCAGCAGCCCCCAAGGACTGTCAGATACGCAGTATTTT. The chain has TRBV7-7 and TRBJ2-3, with D perhaps matching TRBD2 (5 bases). Deletions cut 5 bases from V and 4 bases from J, with 13 bases between. There are 14 residues in the CDR3. CDR1 and CDR2 (germline): SSHAT, FNYEAQ (reference sequence).

V gene TRBV7-8 combines with J gene TRBJ2-4; 7 positions agree with TRBD2. The better agreement between TRBJ2-7 and the DNA end casts doubt on the J call. The CDR3 is made up of 16 amino acids. CDR1 and CDR2 from the germline V gene are SGHVS and FQNEAQ. The CDR3 loop is CASSLEGAGPTYEQYF. DNA for the CDR3: TGTGCCAGCAGCTTAGAAGGAGCGGGACCTACCTACGAGCAGTACTTC.

This clonotype appeared a few times. J is TRBJ2-1 and V is TRBV20-1; 8 nucleotides agree with TRBD2. CDR3 length equals 15 residues. CDR1 and CDR2 (germline): DFQATT, SNEGSKA (reference sequence). V gave up 2 bases and J gave up 6 bases; unmatched junction bases: 9. The CDR3 DNA sequence: TGCAGTGCTAGATTACCGAACGGGAGGGCCAATGAGCAGTTCTTC. Protein product: CSARLPNGRANEQFF.

The chain links TRBV5-4 to TRBJ2-1; tentative D call: TRBD2 (5 bases). CDR1 and CDR2 (germline): SGHNT, YYREEE (reference sequence). This CDR3 comprises 16 residues. Between the trimmed V and J ends, which lost 0 bases and 6 bases, there was a span of 16 bases. The CDR3 reads CASSLAVALEGNEQFF. CDR3 nucleotide sequence: TGTGCCAGCAGCTTGGCAGTAGCCCTCGAGGGCAATGAGCAGTTCTTC.

As for this clonotype: This may arise from a read error, as a much more abundant clone is one base away. The V and J genes are TRBV3-1 and TRBJ2-7; D might be TRBD1 (5 bases). Germline values: CDR1 LGHDT, CDR2 YNNKEL (reference sequence). V was shortened by 4 bases and J by 7 bases, with 17 bases between the two germline ends. The CDR3 totals 14 residues. The CDR3 nucleotides are TGTGCCAGCAGCCTCCGGACAAATCGGAATGAGCAGTACTTC. Its translation: CASSLRTNRNEQYF.

The CDR3 bases are TGTGCCAGCAGTTCCTGGACAGGGAGTGGAAACATTCAGTACTTC. It encodes CASSSWTGSGNIQYF. The chain couples TRBV2 to TRBJ2-4; 8 nucleotides align to TRBD1. Per the germline V gene, CDR1 is SNHLY and CDR2 is FYNNEI. The V gene end was trimmed by 5 bases and the J gene end by 6 bases; junction bases not matched to a gene: 9. The CDR3 runs to 15 residues.